Listed here are 30 T cell receptor beta chains from one sample, sequenced in a study of T cells and copy number aberrations in small-cell lung cancer. The table came from immunoSEQ multiplex PCR; TCRdb's copy has only in-frame clones and leaves some out. The data hold 7,000 or so clones, with approximately 76% observed a single time. The specimen sequenced was normal tissue next to the tumor. These receptors all come from a woman in her sixties or seventies with small cell lung cancer. Some clones in this sample may be carry-over from other donors' samples.

This clone was observed a handful of times. V is TRBV7-9 and J is TRBJ2-3; D is possibly TRBD2 (6 bases). Germline V gene sequence: CDR1 SEHNR, CDR2 FQNEAQ (reference sequence). Trimming shortened V by 5 bases and J by 0 bases, and 15 bases separated the two germline ends. The CDR3 runs 16 residues. CDR3 residues: CASSAGWGSSTDTQYF. The CDR3 bases are TGTGCCAGCAGCGCGGGGTGGGGCTCGAGCACAGATACGCAGTATTTT.

The CDR3 DNA follows: TGTGCCAGCAGCTTCACAGGGGGTGAGACCCAGTACTTC. This gives the protein CASSFTGGETQYF. The chain employs TRBV7-3 and TRBJ2-5; 8 bases are a match to TRBD1. The CDR3 is 13 residues long. In germline, CDR1 is SGHTA, CDR2 FQGTGA. The J segment lost 5 bases and the V segment lost 3 bases, leaving 2 bases of the junction unmatched.

This clone was counted a few times. The chain recombines TRBV11-2 with TRBJ2-1; D is possibly TRBD2 (6 bases). Trimming stripped 0 bases from V and 7 bases from J, with 16 bases between. CDR1 is SGHAT, CDR2 FQNNGV, per germline. The CDR3 length is 16 residues. The CDR3 sequence: CASSLDRGTYRNEQFF. The CDR3 DNA is TGTGCCAGCAGCTTAGATCGGGGGACCTACAGGAATGAGCAGTTCTTC.

V usage is TRBV28 and J usage is TRBJ2-1; TRBD2 aligns across 14 bases. The germline V gene encodes CDR1 MDHEN and CDR2 SYDVKM. With 2 bases clipped from V and 4 bases from J, the junction kept 4 bases outside the gene matches. The CDR3 extends over 17 amino acids. The CDR3 nucleotides read TGTGCCAGCAGTTTAGACGGGACTAGCGGGAGTTACAATGAGCAGTTCTTC. The encoded protein is CASSLDGTSGSYNEQFF. Full variable domain (outside the CDR3, taken from reference TRBV28 and TRBJ2-1): DVKVTQSSRYLVKRTGEKVFLECVQDMDHENMFWYRQDPGLGLRLIYFSYDVKMKEKGDIPEGYSVSREKKERFSLILESASTNQTSMYLCASSLDGTSGSYNEQFFGPGTRLTVL.

This chain links TRBV6-6 with TRBJ1-5; a weak D match, TRBD1 (5 bases). The length of the CDR3 is 14 residues. CDR1 and CDR2 from the germline V gene are MNHNY and SVGAGI (reference sequence). V gave up 11 bases and J gave up 3 bases, with 17 bases separating them. CDR3 bases: TGTGCCGCACGTGGGGGGGGGATCAATCAGCCCCAGCATTTT. Translation: CAARGGGINQPQHF.

This CDR3 is CAIGKGEAPNYGYTF. The CDR3 DNA reads TGTGCCATCGGCAAAGGGGAGGCACCTAACTATGGCTACACCTTC. The chain combines TRBV6-1 with TRBJ1-2, with D possibly being TRBD1 (5 bases). The germline gives CDR1 MNHNS, CDR2 SASEGT. The CDR3 contains 15 residues. Trimming took off 10 bases at V and 0 bases at J, with 18 bases between the two ends.

The genes are TRBV28 and TRBJ1-1; D is ambiguous. With 3 bases removed from V and 1 base from J, the gap between germline ends came to 3 bases. CDR3 size: 12 residues. CDR1 is MDHEN, CDR2 SYDVKM, per germline. The CDR3 sequence is CASSFRNTEAFF. Here the CDR3 DNA reads TGTGCCAGCAGTTTTCGGAACACTGAAGCTTTCTTT.

Only a few counts were recorded for this clone. This chain joins TRBV9 and TRBJ2-3; possible D gene TRBD2, 6 bases. Germline V gives CDR1 SGDLS, CDR2 YYNGEE. This CDR3 contains 14 residues. Trimming removed 0 bases from V and 4 bases from J, with 9 bases in between. The CDR3 DNA reads TGTGCCAGCAGCGTAGACGCTAGCGCAGATACGCAGTATTTT. Residues: CASSVDASADTQYF.

Remarks on this clone: Other DNA sequences within the sample encode an identical CDR3. The J gene is TRBJ2-7, the V gene TRBV6-1, with 7 bases that match TRBD2. Germline V gives CDR1 MNHNS, CDR2 SASEGT. CDR3 length equals 14 residues. Germline trimming cut 3 bases from V and 3 bases from J; bases unmatched to any gene: 5. The CDR3 protein is CASSDGLADYEQYF. The CDR3 coding sequence is TGTGCCAGCAGTGATGGGCTAGCGGACTACGAGCAGTACTTC.

This chain uses TRBV27 with TRBJ2-7; 11 bases match TRBD2. Germline values: CDR1 MNHEY, CDR2 SMNVEV (reference sequence). The junction had 8 bases not matched to a gene; V was cut back by 5 bases and J by 5 bases. There are 15 residues in the CDR3. CDR3: CASSLTSGKAHEQYF. CDR3 bases: TGTGCCAGCAGTCTGACTAGCGGGAAAGCCCACGAGCAGTACTTC.

The genes are TRBV6-1 and TRBJ2-3; D unresolved. This CDR3 has 16 residues. Trimming removed 2 bases from V and 4 bases from J, with 16 bases in between. The germline V gene has CDR1 MNHNS and CDR2 SASEGT. DNA for the CDR3: TGTGCCAGCAGTGAACTCGGCCCAATAGTACCAGATACGCAGTATTTT. This translates into CASSELGPIVPDTQYF.

The chain joins TRBV19 to TRBJ2-2; 9 nucleotides align to TRBD2. The V and J ends lost 5 bases and 4 bases, in that order; junction bases with no gene match: 5. The germline V gene encodes CDR1 LNHDA and CDR2 SQIVND (reference sequence). The CDR3 loop spans 15 amino acids. The CDR3 reads CASSRFSGSTGELFF. CDR3 DNA sequence: TGTGCCAGTAGTCGATTTAGCGGGAGCACCGGGGAGCTGTTTTTT.

This chain connects TRBV30 to TRBJ2-3, with D maybe TRBD1 (5 bases). With 2 bases removed from V and 2 bases from J, the gap between germline ends came to 14 bases. This CDR3 is built from 15 residues. The germline V gene has CDR1 GTSNPN and CDR2 SVGIG (reference sequence). For the CDR3, the DNA is TGTGCCTGGAGTATGAATTCAGGGTACACAGATACGCAGTATTTT. Translating it yields CAWSMNSGYTDTQYF.

The J gene is TRBJ1-4, the V gene TRBV9; D might be TRBD1 (5 bases). Germline values: CDR1 SGDLS, CDR2 YYNGEE. This CDR3 contains 15 residues. V dropped 0 bases and J dropped 5 bases, with 11 bases sitting between them. DNA of the CDR3: TGTGCCAGCAGCGTAGGGGGACGGAGGAATGAAAAACTGTTTTTT. Amino acids: CASSVGGRRNEKLFF. Full variable domain (missing parts from reference TRBV9 and TRBJ1-4): DSGVTQTPKHLITATGQRVTLRCSPRSGDLSVYWYQQSLDQGLQFLIQYYNGEERAKGNILERFSAQQFPDLHSELNLSSLELGDSALYFCASSVGGRRNEKLFFGSGTQLSVL.

This clone was counted between two and nine times. V and J are TRBV19 and TRBJ2-6; tentatively, D is TRBD1 or TRBD2 (6 bases each). The CDR3 totals 15 residues. Between the trimmed V and J ends, which lost 3 bases and 3 bases, there was a span of 9 bases. Germline values: CDR1 LNHDA, CDR2 SQIVND (reference sequence). The CDR3 loop is CASSIRGDGANVLTF. The CDR3 DNA is TGTGCCAGTAGTATTAGGGGGGATGGGGCCAACGTCCTGACTTTC.

In DNA, the CDR3 is TGCGCCAGCAGCCAAGATAGACAGGGGGCGAACACCGGGGAGCTGTTTTTT. Translated, it gives CASSQDRQGANTGELFF. The chain uses TRBV4-1 and TRBJ2-2; 9 bases are a match to TRBD1. The CDR3 length is 17 residues. Germline V gives CDR1 MGHRA, CDR2 YSYEKL. The trim removed 0 bases at V and 0 bases at J, leaving 2 bases unmatched.

The rearrangement joins TRBV19 to TRBJ1-5, with D uncertain. V was shortened by 4 bases and J by 0 bases, with 7 bases between the two germline ends. The length of the CDR3 is 14 residues. Looked up from germline, CDR1 is LNHDA and CDR2 is SQIVND (reference sequence). The CDR3 bases are TGTGCCAGTAGTAATCGGGTTAGCAATCAGCCCCAGCATTTT. This encodes CASSNRVSNQPQHF.

V and J are TRBV7-2 and TRBJ2-5; no firm D call. The CDR3 has 12 residues. Looked up from germline, CDR1 is SGHTA and CDR2 is FQGNSA. The V end was cut by 3 bases, the J end by 6 bases, with 8 bases between. DNA for the CDR3: TGTGCCAGCAGCTTTCCGGGCCAGACCCAGTACTTC. Encoded protein: CASSFPGQTQYF.

This clone was seen a single time. J is TRBJ2-7 and V is TRBV30; 7 bases map to TRBD1. Germline loops: CDR1 GTSNPN, CDR2 SVGIG (reference sequence). V gave up 4 bases and J gave up 5 bases; unmatched junction bases: 8. The CDR3 is 13 amino acids. CDR3 coding DNA: TGTGCCTGGACCGGGACAGTGCCCGACGAGCAGTACTTC. Its translation is CAWTGTVPDEQYF.

This chain's CDR3 is CASSPVMGGLNTEAFF. The CDR3 DNA reads TGTGCCAGCAGCCCCGTAATGGGGGGGCTGAACACTGAAGCTTTCTTT. The genes are TRBV28 and TRBJ1-1, with D possibly being TRBD1 (6 bases). Trimming left V 6 bases short and J 0 bases short, with 17 bases between. Germline V CDR1 and CDR2: MDHEN, SYDVKM. The CDR3 consists of 16 residues.

The genes are TRBV4-1 and TRBJ1-1, with D perhaps matching TRBD1 (6 bases). The V gene's germline CDR1 is MGHRA and CDR2 YSYEKL. The CDR3 is 17 amino acids. V lost 5 bases, J lost 4 bases, and 23 bases lay in between. The CDR3, as DNA: TGCGCCAGCAGCGTGGGCCTACGCCCGGGGGCCTTCACTGAAGCTTTCTTT. Translation gives CASSVGLRPGAFTEAFF.

The V call is TRBV29-1, the J call TRBJ2-1; D is unresolved. V was pared by 4 bases and J by 9 bases, with 19 bases between. The CDR3 length is 14 residues. The V gene's germline CDR1 is SQVTM and CDR2 ANQGSEA. CDR3 in amino acids: CSVVSSLTLGEQFF. Here the CDR3 DNA reads TGCAGCGTTGTCTCCAGCCTTACCTTAGGTGAGCAGTTCTTC.

The V and J genes are TRBV4-3 and TRBJ2-3; no definite D call. V lost 3 bases to trimming and J lost 1 base, with 11 bases between them. Germline CDR1 LGHNA, CDR2 YSLEER. The CDR3 length is 15 residues. The CDR3 nucleotides read TGCGCCAGCAGCCACTCCGGACCCGGCACAGATACGCAGTATTTT. Its protein is CASSHSGPGTDTQYF.

V and J are TRBV30 and TRBJ1-5; D ambiguous. The V end was cut by 1 base, the J end by 4 bases, with 11 bases between. CDR1 is GTSNPN, CDR2 SVGIG, per germline (reference sequence). There are 14 residues in the CDR3. The CDR3 DNA is TGTGCCTGGAGTGATAAGTACAAAAATCAGCCCCAGCATTTT. The encoded protein is CAWSDKYKNQPQHF.

The chain uses TRBV28 and TRBJ1-5; D gene ambiguous. This CDR3 region has 11 residues. In germline, CDR1 is MDHEN, CDR2 SYDVKM. Trimming pared 4 bases from V and 7 bases from J, leaving 5 bases between. CDR3 DNA sequence: TGTGCCAGCAGTTCTCGACAGCCCCAGCATTTT. Protein: CASSSRQPQHF.

CDR3 in DNA: TGTGCCAGCAGTTATGGACAGGGCTACGAGCAGTACTTC. Its translation is CASSYGQGYEQYF. The rearrangement uses TRBV28 and TRBJ2-7; 8 bases line up with TRBD1. J gave up 3 bases and V 4 bases, and 2 bases lay outside the gene matches. In germline, CDR1 is MDHEN, CDR2 SYDVKM. The CDR3 runs to 13 residues.

This clone was recorded once. The rearrangement joins TRBV4-2 to TRBJ2-5, with 10 bases lining up with TRBD1. With the DNA end fitting TRBJ2-7 better, the J assignment may be wrong. Germline values: CDR1 LGHNA, CDR2 YNFKEQ. This CDR3 has 15 residues. Written as DNA, the CDR3 is TGTGCCAGCAGCCAAGATGGGACAGGGGTCTACGAGCAGTACTTC. It is translated as CASSQDGTGVYEQYF.

This rearrangement joins TRBV2 to TRBJ1-2; 7 nucleotides agree with TRBD1. The CDR3 runs to 14 residues. Germline loops: CDR1 SNHLY, CDR2 FYNNEI. V was clipped by 6 bases and J by 6 bases; unmatched bases: 10. The DNA of the CDR3 is TGTGCCAGCAGACGGACAGGAAGGATAAATGGCTACACCTTC. Residues: CASRRTGRINGYTF. Complete variable domain (other parts from reference TRBV2 and TRBJ1-2): EPEVTQTPSHQVTQMGQEVILRCVPISNHLYFYWYRQILGQKVEFLVSFYNNEISEKSEIFDDQFSVERPDGSNFTLKIRSTKLEDSAMYFCASRRTGRINGYTFGSGTRLTVV.

The V call is TRBV5-8, the J call TRBJ2-7, with D perhaps matching TRBD1 (6 bases). This CDR3 region has 14 residues. Trimming removed 2 bases at V and 4 bases at J, with 13 bases between. Germline values: CDR1 SGHTS, CDR2 YDEGEE. As DNA, the CDR3 is TGTGCCAGCAGCTTCTGGGACACCGATTACGAGCAGTACTTC. This translates into CASSFWDTDYEQYF.

The chain has TRBV6-1 and TRBJ2-7; D unclear. Trimming took 6 bases from V and 2 from J, leaving 17 bases between them. The CDR3 length is 15 residues. Germline loops: CDR1 MNHNS, CDR2 SASEGT. CDR3 amino acids: CASRLTAVGPYEQYF. CDR3 DNA: TGTGCCAGCAGACTGACGGCTGTTGGCCCCTACGAGCAGTACTTC.